The 4 T cell receptor beta chains in this list originate from one sample, sequenced in a study of T-cell memory formation after mild COVID-19. TCRdb analysed the 5' RACE reads with MiXCR anew, one entry per CDR3 protein. The sample contains fewer than 150,000 distinct CDR3 sequences, about 24% of which appear only once. The sequencing input was PBMCs or a T cell subset sorted from them (not recorded which). The receptors shown here come from a young man who had mild COVID-19 (a few samples of this study predate the infection). Cell type and time point are not known.

This rearrangement joins TRBV9 to TRBJ2-2, with no clear D. The V gene lost 0 bases and the J gene lost 4 bases, with 4 bases spanning the gap. The germline V gene has CDR1 SGDLS and CDR2 YYNGEE. This CDR3 contains 13 residues. CDR3 sequence: CASSVVSTGELFF. The CDR3 coding sequence is TGTGCCAGCAGCGTAGTCTCCACCGGGGAGCTGTTTTTT.

The chain recombines TRBV7-3 with TRBJ2-7; possible D gene TRBD1, 5 bases. V gave up 5 bases and J gave up 6 bases, with 20 bases separating them. The length of the CDR3 is 15 residues. The germline V gene encodes CDR1 SGHTA and CDR2 FQGTGA. The CDR3 loop reads CASSMTTATVSEQYF. The CDR3 DNA follows: TGTGCCAGCAGCATGACGACAGCCACCGTCTCCGAGCAGTACTTC.

The chain recombines TRBV27 with TRBJ2-5; D is unresolved. Germline V CDR1 and CDR2: MNHEY, SMNVEV (reference sequence). CDR3 length: 13 residues. With 5 bases removed from V and 8 bases from J, the gap between germline ends came to 15 bases. The DNA of the CDR3 is TGTGCCAGCAGTCCTCTCGATAGGGAAACCCAGTACTTC. This sequence encodes CASSPLDRETQYF.

In its sample, this clonotype was seen a few times. The V call is TRBV7-8, the J call TRBJ2-5; 7 bases map to TRBD2. V gave up 4 bases and J gave up 3 bases; unmatched junction bases: 2. Looked up from germline, CDR1 is SGHVS and CDR2 is FQNEAQ. The length of the CDR3 is 13 residues. CDR3 region: CASSWGGEETQYF. Here the CDR3 DNA reads TGTGCCAGCAGCTGGGGGGGAGAAGAGACCCAGTACTTC.